This entry lists 17 T cell receptor beta chains sequenced from one sample in a study of identical twins. Each CDR3 protein is one row after TCRdb ran MiXCR on the 5' RACE reads. There are under 300,000 distinct CDR3 sequences in the sample; approximately 8.3% occur only once, and less than 4% lies in the top ten. These data also featured in a second study, about yellow fever vaccine responses in identical twins.

Source material: CD8+ T cells sorted from blood. Source of these receptors: a woman aged 18-29 years in good health.

The gene calls are TRBV29-1 and TRBJ2-1, with D maybe TRBD2 (9 bases). Looked up from germline, CDR1 is SQVTM and CDR2 is ANQGSEA. V gave up 7 bases and J gave up 2 bases, with 27 bases separating them. The CDR3 length is 18 residues. CDR3 sequence reads: CSALGGQEGTSTYNEQFF. The CDR3 DNA follows: TGCAGCGCCCTGGGGGGACAGGAGGGGACTAGCACCTACAATGAGCAGTTCTTC.

Only a few counts were recorded for this clonotype. This CDR3 is CASRGTNVPDTQYF. In nucleotides, the CDR3 is TGTGCCAGCCGCGGGACAAATGTTCCTGATACGCAGTATTTT. This sequence joins TRBV2 and TRBJ2-3; D possibly uses TRBD1 or TRBD2 (6 bases each). Germline CDR1 and CDR2: SNHLY and FYNNEI. Deletions cut 8 bases from V and 6 bases from J, with 18 bases between. The CDR3 spans 14 residues.

This clonotype was detected ten times or more. The rearrangement uses TRBV15 and TRBJ2-3, with TRBD2 matching over 10 bases. Germline V gene lookup returns CDR1 LNHNV and CDR2 YYDKDF (reference sequence). The CDR3 totals 16 residues. The ends lost 0 bases at V and 6 bases at J; junction bases unmatched: 6. CDR3 amino acids: CATSRESGGALDTQYF. In nucleotides, the CDR3 is TGTGCCACCAGCAGAGAAAGCGGGGGGGCCTTGGATACGCAGTATTTT.

The CDR3: CASSLKGTGFPYEQYF. CDR3 DNA sequence: TGTGCCAGCAGCTTGAAGGGGACAGGGTTCCCCTACGAGCAGTACTTC. The chain combines TRBV5-5 with TRBJ2-7; the match to TRBD1 covers 9 bases. Germline V gives CDR1 SGHKS, CDR2 YYEKEE (reference sequence). Unmatched junction bases numbered 7, after V lost 1 base and J lost 2 bases. This CDR3 has 16 residues. The full variable domain, in which reference TRBV5-5 and TRBJ2-7 provide the parts outside the CDR3, is DAGVTQSPTHLIKTRGQQVTLRCSPISGHKSVSWYQQVLGQGPQFIFQYYEKEERGRGNFPDRFSARQFPNYSSELNVNALLLGDSALYLCASSLKGTGFPYEQYFGPGTRLTVT.

This clonotype turned up a few times. The chain carries TRBV15 and TRBJ2-5, with D possibly TRBD1 on 6 matching bases. V was clipped by 6 bases and J by 6 bases, with 17 bases between them. The CDR3 totals 14 residues. The germline V gene has CDR1 LNHNV and CDR2 YYDKDF (reference sequence). CDR3 nucleotides: TGTGCCACCAGTAGACAAGGGGGTTATCAGACCCAGTACTTC. Translated, it gives CATSRQGGYQTQYF.

This chain connects TRBV19 to TRBJ2-7; D not certain. There are 15 residues in the CDR3. The V and J ends lost 3 bases and 2 bases respectively, with 14 bases between them. CDR1 LNHDA and CDR2 SQIVND come from the germline V gene (reference sequence). In nucleotides, the CDR3 is TGTGCCAGTAGTATTACGACCGAATCAACCTACGAGCAGTACTTC. Translation: CASSITTESTYEQYF.

This chain connects TRBV27 to TRBJ2-1; TRBD1 agrees at 10 bases. Germline V gene lookup returns CDR1 MNHEY and CDR2 SMNVEV (reference sequence). The trim removed 11 bases at V and 14 bases at J, leaving 9 bases unmatched. This CDR3 is 11 amino acids long. CDR3: CARSSGTGEFF. In nucleotides, the CDR3 is TGTGCCCGATCCTCCGGGACAGGGGAGTTCTTC.

The chain links TRBV27 to TRBJ1-5; D gene uncertain. Germline V CDR1 and CDR2: MNHEY, SMNVEV (reference sequence). V was pared by 8 bases and J by 1 base, with 12 bases between. The CDR3 sequence is 14 residues long. DNA for the CDR3: TGTGCCAGCTCTTCGGGATCGAGCAATCAGCCCCAGCATTTT. Protein sequence: CASSSGSSNQPQHF.

This clonotype was seen many times. J is TRBJ2-1 and V is TRBV7-6, with 10 bases fitting TRBD1. This CDR3 has 15 amino acids. CDR1 and CDR2 (germline): SGHVS, FNYEAQ. The ends lost 6 bases at V and 6 bases at J; junction bases unmatched: 8. The CDR3 DNA reads as TGTGCCAGCAGGGCCCGGGACAGGGGAATCAATGAGCAGTTCTTC. Translated, it gives CASRARDRGINEQFF.

This sequence joins TRBV5-6 and TRBJ2-1, with 11 bases fitting TRBD2. With 6 bases clipped from V and 9 bases from J, the junction kept 8 bases outside the gene matches. Per the germline V gene, CDR1 is SGHDT and CDR2 is YYEEEE. The CDR3 is 14 amino acids. The CDR3 region has the DNA TGTGCCAGCAAATTAGCGGGAGGGCCCGGTGAGCAGTTCTTC. Translated, it gives CASKLAGGPGEQFF. Drawing the rest from reference TRBV5-6 and TRBJ2-1, the complete variable domain is DAGVTQSPTHLIKTRGQQVTLRCSPKSGHDTVSWYQQALGQGPQFIFQYYEEEERQRGNFPDRFSGHQFPNYSSELNVNALLLGDSALYLCASKLAGGPGEQFFGPGTRLTVL.

This clonotype has a handful of counts. This chain uses TRBV7-9 with TRBJ2-7, with D uncertain. The germline V gene has CDR1 SEHNR and CDR2 FQNEAQ (reference sequence). The CDR3 runs 13 residues. Trimming cost V 6 bases and J 2 bases, with 11 bases left between them. CDR3 coding DNA: TGTGCCAGCAGACCAAGGAATACCTACGAGCAGTACTTC. Its translation: CASRPRNTYEQYF. The full variable domain, rest sourced from reference TRBV7-9 and TRBJ2-7, is DTGVSQNPRHKITKRGQNVTFRCDPISEHNRLYWYRQTLGQGPEFLTYFQNEAQLEKSRLLSDRFSAERPKGSFSTLEIQRTEQGDSAMYLCASRPRNTYEQYFGPGTRLTVT.

This clonotype turned up a few times. CDR3 DNA sequence: TGTGCCAGCAGTTCCCCCGTGGCGGGAGGTCCAAAAGAGACCCAGTACTTC. The encoded protein is CASSSPVAGGPKETQYF. This chain uses TRBV6-2 or TRBV6-3 with TRBJ2-5; 8 positions match TRBD2. The ends lost 4 bases at V and 3 bases at J; junction bases unmatched: 13. The germline V gene has CDR1 MNHEY and CDR2 SVGEGT. This CDR3 region has 17 residues.

This chain links TRBV27 with TRBJ2-1, with 7 bases that match TRBD1. Looked up from germline, CDR1 is MNHEY and CDR2 is SMNVEV (reference sequence). The CDR3 contains 13 residues. The trim removed 7 bases at V and 1 base at J, leaving 1 base unmatched. CDR3 nucleotides: TGTGCCAGCACGGGACAGTCCTACAATGAGCAGTTCTTC. Translating it yields CASTGQSYNEQFF.

At least ten counts were recorded for this clonotype. The chain is built from TRBV27 and TRBJ2-1; D is undetermined. The CDR3 contains 16 residues. Germline CDR1 reads MNHEY; CDR2 reads SMNVEV (reference sequence). V shed 5 bases and J shed 0 bases, with 14 bases lying between them. This chain's CDR3 is CASSPLSGPSYNEQFF. The CDR3 nucleotides are TGTGCCAGCAGTCCCCTTTCAGGCCCCTCCTACAATGAGCAGTTCTTC.

The genes are TRBV10-3 and TRBJ2-3, with 11 positions matching TRBD1. The CDR3 is 16 amino acids. Germline lookup yields CDR1 ENHRY and CDR2 SYGVKD. V lost 2 bases and J lost 6; bases outside the gene matches: 7. CDR3 loop: CAISEPDRGLADTQYF. The CDR3 DNA reads as TGTGCCATCAGTGAGCCGGACAGGGGGCTAGCGGATACGCAGTATTTT.

The sample holds a few counts of this clonotype. The chain employs TRBV10-3 and TRBJ2-1, with 7 bases identical to TRBD1. After removal of 2 bases from V and 3 bases from J, the junction contained 10 bases not matched to a gene. CDR1 is ENHRY and CDR2 is SYGVKD in the germline V gene. The CDR3 sequence is 17 residues long. CDR3: CAISEVLTGTVYNEQFF. The CDR3 bases are TGTGCCATCAGTGAGGTGTTGACAGGGACAGTCTACAATGAGCAGTTCTTC.

This clonotype has more than one count but fewer than ten. The genes are TRBV15 and TRBJ1-4; no clear D gene. CDR3 length equals 15 residues. V lost 2 bases and J lost 2, with 9 bases in between. Germline values: CDR1 LNHNV, CDR2 YYDKDF (reference sequence). CDR3 sequence reads: CATSRLVGTNEKLFF. CDR3 nucleotides: TGTGCCACCAGCAGATTGGTAGGCACTAATGAAAAACTGTTTTTT.